This T cell receptor beta chain originates from a study of patients and donors after allogeneic stem cell transplantation. This clonotype was observed a handful of times. The V segment lost 1 base and the J segment 0 bases; nucleotides outside the gene matches: 1. Germline CDR1 is KGHSH and CDR2 is LQKENI. This CDR3 is built from 18 residues. TCRdb re-derived calls from the RT-PCR reads in MiXCR, one entry per CDR3 protein. The sample has over 400,000 distinct CDR3 sequences, 16% seen once. The V gene is TRBV18, the J gene TRBJ2-4; TRBD2 aligns across 15 bases. The clonotype originates from a human donor who was either an allogeneic HSCT recipient or a stem cell or donor lymphocyte infusion donor (not recorded which). It is not recorded whose cells these are; they may come from a transplant donor. The sequenced sample consisted of blood, either unsorted or a sorted T cell fraction (not recorded which). The CDR3 protein is CASSPRTSGGAAKNIQYF. As DNA, the CDR3 is TGTGCCAGCTCACCACGGACTAGCGGGGGGGCAGCCAAAAACATTCAGTACTTC.